This TCR beta chain appears in the sequencing data of a study of T cell changes during pregnancy in multiple sclerosis. Turning to this clone: Other DNA sequences of this sample code for an identical CDR3.

This CDR3 is 13 amino acids long. V gave up 3 bases and J gave up 5 bases, with 10 bases separating them. CDR1 is MNHEY, CDR2 SMNVEV, per germline (reference sequence). Using immunoSEQ multiplex PCR, the repertoire was profiled, and TCRdb retains in-frame clones only, with some absent. The data show over 75,000 clones, with approximately 92% seen just once and about 2.4% held by the top ten. This TCR came from a female donor with multiple sclerosis, enrolled in a pregnancy study. The gene calls are TRBV27 and TRBJ1-1, with a weak D call TRBD1 (5 bases). The sample here was peripheral blood, taken in the first trimester of pregnancy. In DNA, the CDR3 is TGTGCCAGCAGTTTTCGGGGGTCTACTGAAGCTTTCTTT. Encoded protein: CASSFRGSTEAFF.